This T cell receptor beta chain was sequenced in a study of T cell responses to AZD1222 COVID-19 vaccine. Findings of the study overall: White British people made up most donors, females outnumbered males, and clonal diversity was possibly underestimated.

The germline V and J ends were trimmed by 2 bases and 5 bases, with 15 bases remaining between them. CDR3 length equals 15 residues. Note on this clone: Its specificity is unknown.

Profiled with immunoSEQ multiplex PCR; TCRdb holds only in-frame clones, not every one. The sample lists roughly 170,000 clones; around 88% were seen once. This chain links TRBV23-1 with TRBJ2-5; D is perhaps TRBD1 or TRBD2 (6 bases each). TRBV23-1 is sorted into the ORF group, with uncertain function. This receptor was obtained from an adult in good health. Sequenced here: peripheral blood, sampled on day 0 of AZD1222 vaccination. The chain's CDR3 is CASSQATGRKETQYF. The CDR3 DNA reads as TGCGCCAGCAGTCAAGCCACAGGGAGGAAGGAGACCCAGTACTTC.